The source of this T cell receptor (beta chain) is a study of Ad26.COV2.S vaccination and SARS-CoV-2 variants (dated by TCRdb to the early 2020s). Concerning the study at large: Vaccine-arm donors came from COV1001, a multicentre, randomized, double-blind, placebo-controlled phase I-IIa trial of Ad26.COV2.S in healthy adults. Ad26.COV2.S was given intramuscularly at 5x10^10 or 1x10^11 viral particles, as a single shot or as two shots 56 days apart. Sequencing of the TCRbeta repertoire served to evaluate the specificity and breadth of SARS-CoV-2-reactive T cell receptors following Ad26.COV2.S vaccination. A total of around 32 samples were included in the TCR-sequenced set, comprising roughly 19 Ad26.COV2.S vaccine recipients, 5 placebo recipients and 8 SARS-CoV-2 convalescent individuals. Trial participants were randomized into five groups of five, in which low-dose or high-dose Ad26.COV2.S was given once or twice, or placebo was given on both occasions. Investigators did not know the trial group allocation while performing experiments and assessing outcomes.

TCRbeta CDR3 regions were sequenced with the immunoSEQ Assay. After extraction, genomic DNA underwent amplification by bias-controlled multiplex PCR, followed by high-throughput sequencing. In the authors' own workflow: Collapsing and filtering of sequences were performed to quantify the absolute abundance of each unique TCRbeta CDR3 region. T cell fraction was estimated by normalizing TCRbeta template counts to usable DNA, which was measured by amplifying reference genes present in all nucleated cells. Repertoire TCRs were annotated as SARS-CoV-2-specific when V gene, CDR3 amino acid sequence and J gene were exactly matched to a known reactive TCR set. The reference SARS-CoV-2 TCR set was obtained from MIRA and was filtered for enrichment in COVID-19-positive ImmuneCODE repertoires, whereby public or cross-reactive TCRs were removed. Based on the MIRA antigens, annotated TCRs were further analysed at the level of specific ORF or position within ORF. Depth was the summed frequency of annotated unique rearrangements, while breadth was defined as annotated unique rearrangements over total unique productive rearrangements. TCR breadth was compared between groups using two-sided Wilcoxon rank-sum tests. Held by TCRdb, this immuneACCESS table contains in-frame sequences only and omits some clones. Under half of the omission traces to an unresolved V gene where checked; the cause of the rest is unknown. V, J and clone size are those of that table, while D and trimming were read from the DNA. In this sample the table shows around 250,000 clones, over 75% of which occur a single time. The top ten clones comprise around 3.5% of the sample.

On the study overall, not on this receptor specifically: Substantial breadth of spike-specific CD8+ and CD4+ T cell responses was reported after vaccination. It was noted by the authors that total T cell responses may have been underestimated by the TCR breadth and depth analyses. Comparing responses between vaccine doses or regimens was not something the study was powered to do. Vaccine and placebo recipients had comparable non-spike TCR breadth, which fits with the vaccine containing only spike. Ad26.COV2.S recipients had higher spike-specific TCR breadth than placebo recipients (P = 0.0014).

V is clipped by 0 bases and J by 3 bases, and the sequence between their germline boundaries is 10 bases long. From the cysteine up to the phenylalanine, the CDR3 has a length of 15 residues. Of the read, only the CDR3 DNA is kept; its 45 bases are in frame from base 1. In the germline V gene, CDR1 corresponds to SGDLS and CDR2 to YYNGEE. The treatment or condition label here, explained by the study, means: roughly 18 received Ad26.COV2.S at low or high dose, single or two shots; 5 received placebo; per-sample allocation not given. Repertoires of vaccine and placebo recipients were sequenced from samples taken on day 63 after the first injection. In Cohort 1b, about two dozen adults aged 18-55 years were enrolled at a single site in Boston, USA, between 29 July and 7 August 2020. Ad26.COV2.S was a replication-incompetent adenovirus type 26 vector that expressed a prefusion-stabilized SARS-CoV-2 spike protein derived from the original Wuhan strain.

This clone occurred once. Its antigen specificity is not known. No base quality information exists; no much larger clone differs at one position. This sample includes further DNA sequences coding for the same CDR3. The source of this sequence is a person aged 18-60 years who received the Ad26.COV2.S COVID-19 vaccine or a placebo. The receptor chain draws on TRBV9 and TRBJ1-3; no confident D gene assignment can be made. The sample in question was peripheral blood, obtained in a trial of Ad26.COV2.S vaccine versus placebo. The CDR3 in this case is CASSVGGGGGNTIYF. The sequence in DNA is TGTGCCAGCAGCGTAGGCGGTGGAGGTGGAAACACCATATATTTT.